This is a list of T cell receptor beta chains from one sample in a study of T cell responses to AZD1222 COVID-19 vaccine. Assay: immunoSEQ multiplex PCR; the TCRdb copy retains only in-frame clones and omits some. Of fewer than 120,000 clones in the sample, approximately 92% were seen once. Sequenced material: peripheral blood, taken 28 days after the second AZD1222 dose. These receptors all stem from an adult who received the AZD1222 COVID-19 vaccine. Both conserved end residues are part of each CDR3. D genes are given only for firm matches. Clone size is given for some rows only: seen once, a few or many times, or a class if the clone is expanded.

>NA|TRBJ1-2|12|NA|TRBV29-1
CSVGGQNYGYTF
TGCAGCGTGGGCGGACAGAACTATGGCTACACCTTC
>once|TRBJ1-1|14|NA|TRBV5-1
CASSLLGMNTEAFF
TGCGCCAGCAGCTTGCTAGGGATGAACACTGAAGCTTTCTTT
>NA|TRBJ1-2|15|NA|TRBV19
CASRAGPETMIGYTF
TGTGCCAGTAGGGCCGGGCCCGAGACTATGATAGGCTACACCTTC
>NA|TRBJ1-6|16|TRBD1|TRBV6-1
CASSGLRGSYNSPLHF
TGTGCCAGCAGTGGGCTCAGGGGGTCCTATAATTCACCCCTCCACTTT
>NA|TRBJ1-6|14|TRBD1|TRBV19
CASSDRGVHSPLHF
TGTGCCAGTAGTGACAGGGGAGTTCATTCACCCCTCCACTTT
>once|TRBJ1-4|15|TRBD1|TRBV7-2
CASSSQGAPNEKLFF
TGTGCCAGCAGCTCGCAGGGGGCGCCTAATGAAAAACTGTTTTTT
>NA|TRBJ1-3|17|NA|TRBV29-1
CSVQPGLGRGSGNTIYF
TGCAGCGTTCAACCGGGACTTGGTCGAGGCTCTGGAAACACCATATATTTT
>NA|TRBJ2-1|13|NA|TRBV10-3
CAISKQGINEQFF
TGTGCCATCAGTAAGCAGGGAATCAATGAGCAGTTCTTC
>NA|TRBJ1-6|14|NA|TRBV7-9
CASTSGTEDSPLHF
TGTGCCAGCACCTCCGGGACTGAGGATTCACCCCTCCACTTT
>NA|TRBJ2-1|13|NA|TRBV3-1/TRBV3-2
CASSQLAQYEQFF
TGTGCCAGCAGCCAACTAGCGCAATATGAGCAGTTCTTC
>NA|TRBJ2-7|14|NA|TRBV2
CATQLAVSSYEQYF
TGTGCCACCCAACTCGCGGTTAGCTCCTACGAGCAGTACTTC
>NA|TRBJ2-7|15|TRBD1|TRBV27
CASSAGTGIFHEQYF
TGTGCCAGCAGTGCCGGGACAGGGATTTTCCACGAGCAGTACTTC
>NA|TRBJ1-6|14|NA|TRBV20-1
CSASRGQYNSPLHF
TGCAGTGCTAGTCGAGGACAGTATAATTCACCCCTCCACTTT
>NA|TRBJ2-7|16|NA|TRBV5-1
CASSLAAPGASYEQYF
TGCGCCAGCAGCTTGGCCGCCCCAGGGGCTTCCTACGAGCAGTACTTC
>NA|TRBJ2-2|14|NA|TRBV5-1
CASSLGLSTGELFF
TGCGCCAGCAGCTTGGGTCTCTCCACCGGGGAGCTGTTTTTT
>NA|TRBJ2-3|15|NA|TRBV11-3
CASSQGSSGTDTQYF
TGTGCCAGCAGCCAAGGATCTAGTGGCACAGATACGCAGTATTTT
>few|TRBJ1-4|15|NA|TRBV18
CASSPNGGTNEKLFF
TGTGCCAGCTCACCGAACGGGGGAACTAATGAAAAACTGTTTTTT
>once|TRBJ1-1|14|NA|TRBV5-4
CASSSAPTRGVAFF
TGTGCCAGCAGCTCCGCGCCTACCCGGGGGGTAGCTTTCTTT
>NA|TRBJ1-4|15|NA|TRBV7-6
CASSLIGTGSEKLFF
TGTGCCAGCAGCTTAATTGGGACGGGAAGTGAAAAACTGTTTTTT
>NA|TRBJ1-5|13|NA|TRBV29-1
CSVEVASNQPQHF
TGCAGCGTTGAAGTTGCCAGCAATCAGCCCCAGCATTTT
>once|TRBJ1-3|14|NA|TRBV10-3
CAISELGSGNTIYF
TGTGCCATCAGTGAGTTGGGGTCCGGAAACACCATATATTTT
>NA|TRBJ2-7|15|TRBD2|TRBV6-5
CASSSGGAGSYEQYF
TGTGCCAGCAGTTCCGGGGGGGCCGGATCCTACGAGCAGTACTTC
>NA|TRBJ2-1|15|TRBD2|TRBV6-5
CASTTGGGSYNEQFF
TGTGCCAGCACCACTGGGGGGGGGTCCTACAATGAGCAGTTCTTC
>NA|TRBJ2-5|12|NA|TRBV3-1/TRBV3-2
CASSPPQETQYF
TGTGCCAGCAGCCCCCCCCAAGAGACCCAGTACTTC
>NA|TRBJ1-3|15|NA|TRBV6-5
CASSYSSGIGNTIYF
TGTGCCAGCAGTTACTCATCGGGGATTGGAAACACCATATATTTT
>few|TRBJ2-4|18|NA|TRBV6-1
CASSEYPSLGQGSDIQYF
TGTGCCAGCAGTGAATACCCCTCCTTGGGACAAGGATCGGACATTCAGTACTTC
>once|TRBJ2-7|14|NA|TRBV5-4
CASSLRDQTYEQYF
TGTGCCAGCAGCCTCCGGGACCAAACCTACGAGCAGTACTTC
>NA|TRBJ1-1|10|NA|TRBV20-1
CSASDTEAFF
TGCAGTGCTAGCGACACTGAAGCTTTCTTT
>NA|TRBJ2-1|12|NA|TRBV7-9
CASSLDLNEQFF
TGTGCCAGCAGCTTAGACCTCAATGAGCAGTTCTTC
>NA|TRBJ2-2|15|NA|TRBV7-9
CASSPDRRNTGELFF
TGTGCCAGCAGCCCAGACAGGCGGAACACCGGGGAGCTGTTTTTT
>NA|TRBJ2-1|16|TRBD2|TRBV6-6
CASSSPPGGGTNEQFF
TGTGCCAGCAGTTCACCTCCGGGAGGCGGGACCAATGAGCAGTTCTTC
>NA|TRBJ1-2|12|NA|TRBV29-1
CSVLWGGYGYTF
TGCAGCGTGCTCTGGGGGGGATATGGCTACACCTTC
>NA|TRBJ2-7|13|TRBD2|TRBV29-1
CSVEERGGYEQYF
TGCAGCGTTGAGGAGCGGGGGGGCTACGAGCAGTACTTC
>once|TRBJ2-7|14|TRBD1|TRBV6-2/TRBV6-3
CASSYPGTDYEQYF
TGTGCCAGCAGTTACCCCGGGACAGACTACGAGCAGTACTTC
>NA|TRBJ2-7|15|NA|TRBV29-1
CSVEEVGQELYEQYF
TGCAGCGTTGAAGAAGTGGGACAAGAGCTCTACGAGCAGTACTTC
>NA|TRBJ2-7|14|TRBD1|TRBV6-5
CASSQDRASYEQYF
TGTGCCAGCAGCCAGGACAGGGCCAGCTACGAGCAGTACTTC
>NA|TRBJ2-7|15|NA|TRBV2
CASSVDGGSSYEQYF
TGTGCCAGCAGTGTAGACGGGGGCAGCTCCTACGAGCAGTACTTC
>NA|TRBJ1-2|17|TRBD1|TRBV27
CASSSTGTGGANYGYTF
TGTGCCAGCAGTTCTACCGGGACAGGGGGTGCTAACTATGGCTACACCTTC
>NA|TRBJ1-2|14|NA|TRBV15
CATSRDPGNYGYTF
TGTGCCACCAGCAGAGACCCAGGGAACTATGGCTACACCTTC
>once|TRBJ2-7|13|NA|TRBV19
CASTKGTSYEQYF
TGTGCCAGTACCAAGGGAACGTCCTACGAGCAGTACTTC
>NA|TRBJ2-7|14|NA|TRBV11-1
CASSSRTRSYEQYF
TGTGCCAGCAGCTCGAGGACAAGAAGCTACGAGCAGTACTTC
>NA|TRBJ2-1|11|NA|TRBV20-1
CSASLVNEQFF
TGCAGTGCTAGTCTAGTGAATGAGCAGTTCTTC
>NA|TRBJ1-1|14|NA|TRBV5-1
CASSFRGENTEAFF
TGCGCCAGCAGCTTCCGGGGCGAGAACACTGAAGCTTTCTTT
>NA|TRBJ2-1|12|NA|TRBV27
CASTLQDGEQFF
TGTGCCAGCACTCTCCAGGATGGTGAGCAGTTCTTC
>NA|TRBJ1-1|13|NA|TRBV4-1
CASSPPTRTEAFF
TGCGCCAGCAGCCCTCCAACCCGGACTGAAGCTTTCTTT
>NA|TRBJ1-3|17|NA|TRBV7-2
CASSLASGGAYGNTIYF
TGTGCCAGCAGCTTAGCTAGCGGAGGCGCCTATGGAAACACCATATATTTT
>NA|TRBJ1-4|13|TRBD1|TRBV12-3/TRBV12-4
CASMDRGFEKLFF
TGTGCCAGCATGGACAGGGGTTTTGAAAAACTGTTTTTT
>few|TRBJ2-2|14|TRBD1|TRBV19
CASTDRGNTGELFF
TGTGCCAGTACGGACAGGGGAAACACCGGGGAGCTGTTTTTT
>NA|TRBJ1-1|13|NA|TRBV5-4
CASRREAGDEAFF
TGTGCCAGCAGACGGGAGGCAGGCGATGAAGCTTTCTTT
>NA|TRBJ1-1|13|TRBD1|TRBV5-1
CASSWTGGTEAFF
TGCGCCAGCAGCTGGACAGGGGGTACTGAAGCTTTCTTT
>NA|TRBJ1-4|17|NA|TRBV5-4
CASSLARNGLAREKLFF
TGTGCCAGCAGCTTGGCTCGGAATGGTCTTGCACGGGAAAAACTGTTTTTT
>NA|TRBJ2-1|13|NA|TRBV7-2
CASSLRTQAEQFF
TGTGCCAGCAGCTTAAGAACACAGGCCGAGCAGTTCTTC
>NA|TRBJ2-1|17|TRBD1|TRBV11-2
CASSLVYGTGDYNEQFF
TGTGCCAGCAGCTTAGTTTACGGGACAGGGGATTACAATGAGCAGTTCTTC
>NA|TRBJ1-6|15|TRBD1|TRBV18
CASSPRQGLDSPLHF
TGTGCCAGCTCACCGCGACAGGGGCTCGATTCACCCCTCCACTTT
>NA|TRBJ2-7|15|NA|TRBV7-9
CASSLGGDGSYEQYF
TGTGCCAGCAGCTTAGGGGGGGACGGCTCCTACGAGCAGTACTTC
>NA|TRBJ2-1|15|NA|TRBV4-3
CASSQDRPAYNEQFF
TGCGCCAGCAGCCAAGATAGGCCCGCTTACAATGAGCAGTTCTTC
>NA|TRBJ1-2|11|NA|TRBV2
CASSEGPNNTF
TGTGCCAGCAGTGAAGGACCGAATAACACCTTC
>NA|TRBJ2-3|15|TRBD2|TRBV5-4
CASSFSGGTTDTQYF
TGTGCCAGCAGCTTTAGCGGGGGGACCACAGATACGCAGTATTTT
>NA|TRBJ2-7|15|NA|TRBV5-1
CASGQTGGYSYEQYF
TGCGCCAGCGGGCAAACGGGGGGCTACTCCTACGAGCAGTACTTC
>NA|TRBJ2-3|13|NA|TRBV29-1
CSVEQGRGDTQYF
TGCAGCGTTGAACAGGGTAGGGGAGATACGCAGTATTTT